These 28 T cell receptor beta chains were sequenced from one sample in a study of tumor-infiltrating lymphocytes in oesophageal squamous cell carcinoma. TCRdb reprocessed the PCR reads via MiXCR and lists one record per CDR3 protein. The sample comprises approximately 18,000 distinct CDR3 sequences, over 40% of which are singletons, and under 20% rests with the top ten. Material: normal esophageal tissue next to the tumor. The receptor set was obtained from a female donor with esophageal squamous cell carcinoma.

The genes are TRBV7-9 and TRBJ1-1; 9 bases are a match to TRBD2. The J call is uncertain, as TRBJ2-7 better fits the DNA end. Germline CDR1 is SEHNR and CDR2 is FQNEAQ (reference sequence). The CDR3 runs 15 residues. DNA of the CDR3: TGTGCCAGCAGCTTAAGTAGCGGGAGAGGCTACGAGCAGTACTTC. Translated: CASSLSSGRGYEQYF.

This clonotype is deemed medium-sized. CDR3 sequence (DNA): TGTGCTATAGCGGGGGACAAAAACATTCAGTACTTC. Translating it yields CAIAGDKNIQYF. The chain has TRBV7-7 and TRBJ2-4, with TRBD2 matching over 9 bases. Germline V CDR1 and CDR2: SSHAT, FNYEAQ (reference sequence). CDR3 length equals 12 residues.

CDR3 protein: CASSSSSFLGNEQFF. DNA for the CDR3: TGTGCCAGCAGCTCGTCTAGCTTCCTGGGCAATGAGCAGTTCTTC. The chain couples TRBV5-4 to TRBJ2-5; tentative D call: TRBD2 (5 bases). The assigned J gene may be wrong: the sequence end matches TRBJ2-1 better. The V gene's germline CDR1 is SGHNT and CDR2 YYREEE (reference sequence). This CDR3 comprises 15 residues.

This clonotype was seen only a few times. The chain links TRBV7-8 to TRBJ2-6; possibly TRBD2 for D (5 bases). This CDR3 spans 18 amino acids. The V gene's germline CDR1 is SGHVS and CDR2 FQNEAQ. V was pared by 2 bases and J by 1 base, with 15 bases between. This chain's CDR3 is CASSLRGLDFSGANVLTF. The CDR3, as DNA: TGTGCCAGCAGCTTACGAGGGCTGGATTTTTCTGGGGCCAACGTCCTGACTTTC.

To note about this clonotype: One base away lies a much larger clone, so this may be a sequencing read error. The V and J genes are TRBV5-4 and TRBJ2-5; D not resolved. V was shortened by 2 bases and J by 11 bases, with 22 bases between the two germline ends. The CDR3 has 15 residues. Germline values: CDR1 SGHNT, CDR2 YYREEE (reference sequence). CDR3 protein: CASSFKMSSYNEQYF. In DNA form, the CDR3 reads TGTGCCAGCAGCTTCAAGATGAGCTCCTACAATGAGCAGTACTTC. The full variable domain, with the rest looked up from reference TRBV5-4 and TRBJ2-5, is ETGVTQSPTHLIKTRGQQVTLRCSSQSGHNTVSWYQQALGQGPQFIFQYYREEENGRGNFPPRFSGLQFPNYSSELNVNALELDDSALYLCASSFKMSSYNEQYFGPGTRLLVL.

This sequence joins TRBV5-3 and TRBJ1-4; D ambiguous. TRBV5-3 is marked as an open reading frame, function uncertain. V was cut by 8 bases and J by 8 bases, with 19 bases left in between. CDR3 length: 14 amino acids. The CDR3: CASSPKGIDEKLFF. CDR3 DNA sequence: TGTGCCAGCAGCCCGAAAGGGATTGACGAAAAACTGTTTTTT.

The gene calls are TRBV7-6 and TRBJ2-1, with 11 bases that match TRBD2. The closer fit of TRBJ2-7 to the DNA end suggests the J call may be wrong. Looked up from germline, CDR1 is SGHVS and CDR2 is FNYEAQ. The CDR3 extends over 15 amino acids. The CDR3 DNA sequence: TGTGCCAGCAGCTCCAGACTAGCGGGATACAATGAGCAGTACTTC. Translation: CASSSRLAGYNEQYF.

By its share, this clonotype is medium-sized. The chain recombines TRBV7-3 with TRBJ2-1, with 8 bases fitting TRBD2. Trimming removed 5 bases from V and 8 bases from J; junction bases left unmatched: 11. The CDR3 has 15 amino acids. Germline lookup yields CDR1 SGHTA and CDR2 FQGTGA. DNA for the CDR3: TGTGCCAGCAGCGCCGGGACTAGATCATCCGATGAGCAGTTCTTC. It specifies CASSAGTRSSDEQFF.

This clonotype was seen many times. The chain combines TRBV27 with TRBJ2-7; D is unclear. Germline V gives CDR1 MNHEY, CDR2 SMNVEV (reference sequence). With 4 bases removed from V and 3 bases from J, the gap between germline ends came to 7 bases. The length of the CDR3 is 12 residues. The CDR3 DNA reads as TGTGCCAGCAGTTCCTGGGGCTACGAGCAGTACTTC. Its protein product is CASSSWGYEQYF.

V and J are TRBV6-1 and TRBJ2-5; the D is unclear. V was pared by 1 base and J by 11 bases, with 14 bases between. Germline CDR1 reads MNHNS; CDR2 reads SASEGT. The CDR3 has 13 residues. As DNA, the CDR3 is TGTGCCAGCAGTGAAGGCGATCCTCATGAGCAGTACTTC. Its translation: CASSEGDPHEQYF.

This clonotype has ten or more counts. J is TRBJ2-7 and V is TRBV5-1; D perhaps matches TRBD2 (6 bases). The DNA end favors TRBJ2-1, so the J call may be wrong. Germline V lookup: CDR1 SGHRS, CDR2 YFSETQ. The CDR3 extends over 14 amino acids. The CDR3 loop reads CASSLAGVWDEQFF. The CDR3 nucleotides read TGCGCCAGCAGCTTGGCGGGGGTCTGGGATGAGCAGTTCTTC.

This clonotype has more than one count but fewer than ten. The CDR3 protein is CASSSTAGASTDTQYF. The DNA for the CDR3 is TGTGCCAGCAGCTCCACAGCGGGAGCTAGCACAGATACGCAGTATTTT. The rearrangement links TRBV7-6 to TRBJ2-3; TRBD2 aligns across 8 bases. Trimming at V came to 4 bases and at J to 0 bases, leaving 6 bases not matched to a gene. CDR3 size: 16 residues. Germline CDR1 SGHVS, CDR2 FNYEAQ.

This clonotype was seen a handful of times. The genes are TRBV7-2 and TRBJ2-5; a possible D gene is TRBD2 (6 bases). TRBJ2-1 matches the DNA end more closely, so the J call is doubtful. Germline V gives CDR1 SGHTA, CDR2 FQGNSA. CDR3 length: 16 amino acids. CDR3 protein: CASSPRASDQINEQFF. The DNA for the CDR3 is TGTGCCAGCAGCCCGCGGGCTAGCGACCAAATCAATGAGCAGTTCTTC.

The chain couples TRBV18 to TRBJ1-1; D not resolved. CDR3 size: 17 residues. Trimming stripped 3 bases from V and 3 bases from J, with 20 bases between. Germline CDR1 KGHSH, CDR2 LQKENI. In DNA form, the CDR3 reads TGTGCCAGCTCACCTACGGACTCCCGCGGGTGGGACACTGAAGCTTTCTTT. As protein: CASSPTDSRGWDTEAFF.

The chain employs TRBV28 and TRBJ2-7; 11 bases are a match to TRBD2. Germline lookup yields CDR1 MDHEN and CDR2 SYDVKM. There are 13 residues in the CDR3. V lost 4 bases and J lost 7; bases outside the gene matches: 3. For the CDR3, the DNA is TGTGCCAGCAGTTGGGGGACTAGCGGTGAGCAGTACTTC. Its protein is CASSWGTSGEQYF.

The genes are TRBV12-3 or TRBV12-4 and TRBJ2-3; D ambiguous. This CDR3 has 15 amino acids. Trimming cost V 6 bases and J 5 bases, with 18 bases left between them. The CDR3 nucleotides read TGTGCCAGCAGAGCCGCCCTTTCCAAGGGAGATACGCAGTATTTT. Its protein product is CASRAALSKGDTQYF.

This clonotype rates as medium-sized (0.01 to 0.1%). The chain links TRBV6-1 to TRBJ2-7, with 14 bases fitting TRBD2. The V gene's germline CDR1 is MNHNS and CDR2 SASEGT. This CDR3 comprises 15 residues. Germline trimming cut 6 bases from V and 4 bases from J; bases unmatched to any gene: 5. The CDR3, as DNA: TGTGCCAGCAGCTCCGGGACTAGCGGGAGTTACGAGCAGTACTTC. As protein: CASSSGTSGSYEQYF.

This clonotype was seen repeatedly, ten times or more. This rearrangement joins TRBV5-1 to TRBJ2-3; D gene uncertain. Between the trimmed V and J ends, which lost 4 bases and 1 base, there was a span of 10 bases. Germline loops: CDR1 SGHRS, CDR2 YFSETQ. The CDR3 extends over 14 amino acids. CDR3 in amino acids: CASSVDPRTDTQYF. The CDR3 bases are TGCGCCAGCAGCGTGGACCCCCGCACAGATACGCAGTATTTT.

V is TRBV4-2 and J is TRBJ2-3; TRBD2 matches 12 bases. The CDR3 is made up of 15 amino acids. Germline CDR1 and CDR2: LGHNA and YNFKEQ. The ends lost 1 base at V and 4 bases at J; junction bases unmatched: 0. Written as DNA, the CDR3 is TGTGCCAGCAGCCAAGGGACTAGCGGGGCAGATACGCAGTATTTT. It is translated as CASSQGTSGADTQYF.

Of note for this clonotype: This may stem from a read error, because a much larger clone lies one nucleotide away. The CDR3 nucleotides are TGTGCCAGCAGCTTGTACGGGGGTGAAGAGACCCAGTACTTC. This sequence encodes CASSLYGGEETQYF. This chain links TRBV5-3 with TRBJ2-5; possible D gene TRBD2, 6 bases. TRBV5-3 has ORF status, its function being uncertain. The CDR3 is 14 residues long.

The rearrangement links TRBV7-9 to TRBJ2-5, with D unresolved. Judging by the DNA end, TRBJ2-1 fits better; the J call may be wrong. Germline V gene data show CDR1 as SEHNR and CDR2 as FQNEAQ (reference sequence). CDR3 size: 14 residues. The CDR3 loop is CASSLEAPAHEQFF. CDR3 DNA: TGTGCCAGCAGCTTAGAGGCTCCAGCCCATGAGCAGTTCTTC.

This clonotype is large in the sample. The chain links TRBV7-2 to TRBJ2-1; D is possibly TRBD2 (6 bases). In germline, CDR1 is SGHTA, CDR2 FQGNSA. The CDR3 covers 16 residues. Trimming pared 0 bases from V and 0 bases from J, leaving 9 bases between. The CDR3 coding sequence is TGTGCCAGCAGCTTAGCGCTAGCGCCCTCCTACAATGAGCAGTTCTTC. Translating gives CASSLALAPSYNEQFF. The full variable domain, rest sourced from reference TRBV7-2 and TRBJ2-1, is GAGVSQSPSNKVTEKGKDVELRCDPISGHTALYWYRQSLGQGLEFLIYFQGNSAPDKSGLPSDRFSAERTGGSVSTLTIQRTQQEDSAVYLCASSLALAPSYNEQFFGPGTRLTVL.

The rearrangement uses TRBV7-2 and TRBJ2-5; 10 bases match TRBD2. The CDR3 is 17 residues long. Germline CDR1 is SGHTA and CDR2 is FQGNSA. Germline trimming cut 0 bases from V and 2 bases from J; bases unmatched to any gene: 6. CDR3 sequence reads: CASSLAWRLAGQETQYF. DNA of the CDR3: TGTGCCAGCAGCTTAGCGTGGAGACTAGCGGGTCAAGAGACCCAGTACTTC. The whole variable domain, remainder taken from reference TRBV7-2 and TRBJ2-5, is GAGVSQSPSNKVTEKGKDVELRCDPISGHTALYWYRQSLGQGLEFLIYFQGNSAPDKSGLPSDRFSAERTGGSVSTLTIQRTQQEDSAVYLCASSLAWRLAGQETQYFGPGTRLLVL.

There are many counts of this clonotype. The CDR3 loop reads CASSFLGGTGSPGELFF. The CDR3 DNA follows: TGTGCCAGCAGTTTTCTTGGTGGGACAGGGTCACCCGGGGAGCTGTTTTTT. The chain has TRBV27 and TRBJ2-2, with 9 nucleotides matching TRBD1. CDR3 length equals 17 residues. Losses at the gene ends were 3 bases for V and 6 bases for J; bases not matched to a gene: 11. The germline V gene has CDR1 MNHEY and CDR2 SMNVEV (reference sequence).

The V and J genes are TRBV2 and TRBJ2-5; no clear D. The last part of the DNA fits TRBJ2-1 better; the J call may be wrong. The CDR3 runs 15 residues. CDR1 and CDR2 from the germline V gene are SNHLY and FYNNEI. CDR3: CASSEAHTFYNEQFF. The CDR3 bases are TGTGCCAGCAGTGAAGCGCACACATTCTACAATGAGCAGTTCTTC.

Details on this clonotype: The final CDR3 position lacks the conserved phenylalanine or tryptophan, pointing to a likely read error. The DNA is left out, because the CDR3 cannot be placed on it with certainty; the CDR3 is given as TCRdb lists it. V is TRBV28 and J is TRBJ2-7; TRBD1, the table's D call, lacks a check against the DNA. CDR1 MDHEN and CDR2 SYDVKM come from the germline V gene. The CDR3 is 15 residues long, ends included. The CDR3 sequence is CASNPGHSYGYTFGS.

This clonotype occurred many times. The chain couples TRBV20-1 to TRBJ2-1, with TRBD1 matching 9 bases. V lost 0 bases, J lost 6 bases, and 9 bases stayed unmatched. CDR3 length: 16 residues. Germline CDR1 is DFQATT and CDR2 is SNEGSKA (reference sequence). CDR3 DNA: TGCAGTGCTAGAGATCGGTGGGGACAGGGTGCCAATGAGCAGTTCTTC. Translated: CSARDRWGQGANEQFF.

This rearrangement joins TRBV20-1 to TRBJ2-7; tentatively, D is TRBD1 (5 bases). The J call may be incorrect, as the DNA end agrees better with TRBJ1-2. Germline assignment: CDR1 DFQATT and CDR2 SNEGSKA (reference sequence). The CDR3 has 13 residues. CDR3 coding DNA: TGCAGTGCTTCCCTGCCAGGGTATAGCGGCTACACCTTC. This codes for CSASLPGYSGYTF.